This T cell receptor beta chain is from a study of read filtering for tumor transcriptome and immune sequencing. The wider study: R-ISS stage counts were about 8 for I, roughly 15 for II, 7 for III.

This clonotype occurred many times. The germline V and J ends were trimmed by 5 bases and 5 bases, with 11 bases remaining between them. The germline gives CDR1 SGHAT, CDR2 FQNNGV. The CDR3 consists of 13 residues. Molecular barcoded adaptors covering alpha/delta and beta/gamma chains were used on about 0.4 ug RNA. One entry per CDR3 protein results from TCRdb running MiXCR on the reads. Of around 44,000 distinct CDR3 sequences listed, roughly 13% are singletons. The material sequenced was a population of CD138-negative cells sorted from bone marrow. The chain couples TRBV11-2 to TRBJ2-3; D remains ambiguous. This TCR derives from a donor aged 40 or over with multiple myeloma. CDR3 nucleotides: TGTGCCAGCAGCGTCGAAGAAGGAGATACGCAGTATTTT. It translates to CASSVEEGDTQYF.